Reported below is one T cell receptor beta chain. This specimen comes from a study of regulatory T cells in long-lasting Graves disease. Time point reported: persistent/refractory GD, antithyroid drugs over 5 years with positive TRAb. From PBMCs, RNA was extracted and then used to make the TCR library. This CDR3 spans 14 amino acids. Trimming removed 3 bases from V and 7 bases from J; junction bases left unmatched: 10. Germline assignment: CDR1 DFQATT and CDR2 SNEGSKA (reference sequence). The authors built TCR beta libraries using iRepertoire HTBI primers and Arm-PCR of CDR3 regions. Each CDR3 protein gets one entry after TCRdb re-called the multiplex PCR reads with MiXCR. Among about 400,000 distinct CDR3 sequences listed, roughly 20% were seen once.

This sequence originates from a female donor with Graves disease. Sample: peripheral blood mononuclear cells (PBMCs), taken when the disease was refractory, from a patient treated with antithyroid drugs. J is TRBJ2-7 and V is TRBV20-1; TRBD1 matches at 9 bases. The CDR3 here is CSASTGTGRREQYF. CDR3 in DNA: TGCAGTGCTAGCACCGGGACAGGGCGAAGGGAGCAGTACTTC.